A single sample gave rise to the 23 T cell receptor beta chains below, sequenced in a study of blood T cell repertoires in COVID-19. The repertoire was sequenced with immunoSEQ multiplex PCR; TCRdb's copy has only in-frame clones and lacks some. The sample contains over 150,000 clones, 65% to 85% of which appear only once. Sequencing was performed on peripheral blood. The receptors stem from a woman older than 75 with active or convalescent COVID-19.

This chain joins TRBV15 and TRBJ2-1; 7 positions match TRBD2. Germline V CDR1 and CDR2: LNHNV, YYDKDF (reference sequence). J lost 2 bases, V lost 0 bases, and 7 bases had no gene match. The CDR3 length is 17 residues. The CDR3 DNA reads as TGTGCCACCAGCAGAGATCGGGGACTAACACCCTACAATGAGCAGTTCTTC. Translating it yields CATSRDRGLTPYNEQFF.

The chain uses TRBV19 and TRBJ1-3, with D unclear. V was pared by 7 bases and J by 2 bases, with 15 bases between. CDR1 and CDR2 (germline): LNHDA, SQIVND (reference sequence). This CDR3 is built from 15 residues. DNA of the CDR3: TGTGCCAGTAAAAGGGAGGTTTTAACTGGAAACACCATATATTTT. Translated, it gives CASKREVLTGNTIYF.

The chain is built from TRBV3-1 (or the pseudogene TRBV3-2) and TRBJ2-5; 7 nucleotides align to TRBD2. Looked up from germline, CDR1 is LGHDT and CDR2 is YNNKEL (reference sequence). V shed 1 base, J shed 5 bases, and the junction held 10 bases outside the gene matches. This CDR3 is 16 amino acids long. CDR3 in amino acids: CASSQASGAIPETQYF. The CDR3 DNA reads TGTGCCAGCAGCCAAGCGAGCGGGGCGATCCCGGAGACCCAGTACTTC.

V gene TRBV30 combines with J gene TRBJ2-3; 8 bases fit TRBD1. Trimming took 2 bases from V and 5 from J; bases not matched to a gene: 9. The CDR3 length is 15 residues. In germline, CDR1 is GTSNPN, CDR2 SVGIG (reference sequence). The CDR3 reads CAWSLGQGAGDTQYF. The CDR3 bases are TGTGCCTGGAGTTTAGGTCAGGGGGCAGGAGATACGCAGTATTTT.

As DNA, the CDR3 is TGCAGCGTTTGGGGGACAGGGGGAAGAAACACCATATATTTT. Protein sequence: CSVWGTGGRNTIYF. The chain combines TRBV29-1 with TRBJ1-3; the match to TRBD1 covers 11 bases. The CDR3 contains 14 residues. The germline gives CDR1 SQVTM, CDR2 ANQGSEA. Losses at the gene ends were 5 bases for V and 5 bases for J; bases not matched to a gene: 5.

The chain is built from TRBV11-3 and TRBJ2-1; perhaps TRBD2 as D (6 bases). The length of the CDR3 is 13 residues. V lost 6 bases and J lost 8, with 14 bases in between. Per germline, CDR1 SGHNT and CDR2 YENEEA. In DNA, the CDR3 is TGTGCCAGCAGGTTGACTAGTTCCCATGAGCAGTTCTTC. It encodes CASRLTSSHEQFF.

This clone was observed a few times. This chain connects TRBV11-3 to TRBJ1-5; TRBD1 aligns across 10 bases. The CDR3 sequence is 20 residues long. Germline V gene data show CDR1 as SGHNT and CDR2 as YENEEA. The V segment lost 1 base and the J segment 5 bases; nucleotides outside the gene matches: 17. The CDR3 bases are TGTGCCAGCAGCTTAGGGGGGACAGGGGCTGGAGCAAGGTGGGATCAGCCCCAGCATTTT. Its translation is CASSLGGTGAGARWDQPQHF. The full variable domain, with the rest looked up from reference TRBV11-3 and TRBJ1-5, is EAGVVQSPRYKIIEKKQPVAFWCNPISGHNTLYWYLQNLGQGPELLIRYENEEAVDDSQLPKDRFSAERLKGVDSTLKIQPAELGDSAVYLCASSLGGTGAGARWDQPQHFGDGTRLSIL.

The chain links TRBV7-9 to TRBJ2-7, with D perhaps TRBD2 (6 bases). There are 12 residues in the CDR3. With 11 bases removed from V and 2 bases from J, the gap between germline ends came to 13 bases. Germline V lookup: CDR1 SEHNR, CDR2 FQNEAQ (reference sequence). CDR3 region: CAVGGVTYEQYF. In DNA form, the CDR3 reads TGTGCCGTCGGCGGGGTAACCTACGAGCAGTACTTC.

The CDR3 is CALTSTAQSTDTQYF. DNA for the CDR3: TGTGCCCTCACCTCCACAGCACAAAGCACAGATACGCAGTATTTT. The chain has TRBV7-9 and TRBJ2-3; D unresolved. CDR3 length equals 15 residues. Germline V gives CDR1 SEHNR, CDR2 FQNEAQ (reference sequence). The V gene lost 11 bases and the J gene lost 0 bases, with 18 bases spanning the gap.

The genes are TRBV6-5 and TRBJ1-2; D call uncertain. V lost 0 bases and J 5 bases, leaving 7 bases between the germline ends. Per the germline V gene, CDR1 is MNHEY and CDR2 is SVGAGI. CDR3 size: 13 residues. The DNA for the CDR3 is TGTGCCAGCAGTTACTCGACTGGGTATGGCTACACCTTC. It yields the protein CASSYSTGYGYTF.

CDR3 protein: CASSPPGGSGDEQYF. The CDR3 nucleotides are TGTGCCAGCTCTCCCCCCGGAGGGTCCGGGGACGAGCAGTACTTC. The chain links TRBV25-1 to TRBJ2-7, with D possibly matching TRBD2 (6 bases). V lost 8 bases and J lost 5, with 22 bases in between. Germline CDR1 is MGHDK and CDR2 is SYGVNS. This CDR3 region has 15 residues.

The chain is built from TRBV19 and TRBJ1-4; no definite D call. Trimming removed 5 bases from V and 1 base from J, with 5 bases in between. The CDR3 runs 13 residues. The germline V gene has CDR1 LNHDA and CDR2 SQIVND (reference sequence). CDR3 DNA sequence: TGTGCCAGTAGTCGTCGAACTAATGAAAAACTGTTTTTT. Residues: CASSRRTNEKLFF.

This clone appeared a few times. This chain connects TRBV6-2 or TRBV6-3 to TRBJ1-5, with D perhaps TRBD1 (6 bases). The CDR3 covers 16 residues. The V gene's germline CDR1 is MNHEY and CDR2 SVGEGT. Trimming took off 6 bases at V and 4 bases at J, with 19 bases between the two ends. CDR3 coding DNA: TGTGCCAGCAGCCTTTATCCAGGGGCTGGGAATCAGCCCCAGCATTTT. Its protein is CASSLYPGAGNQPQHF.

This chain connects TRBV4-1 to TRBJ1-5, with D tentatively TRBD1 (5 bases). The V gene lost 2 bases and the J gene lost 1 base, with 15 bases spanning the gap. Germline V gives CDR1 MGHRA, CDR2 YSYEKL. The CDR3 spans 17 residues. CDR3 bases: TGCGCCAGCAGCCAAAGGGGCACTACGGAAAGCAATCAGCCCCAGCATTTT. Translation: CASSQRGTTESNQPQHF.

Details on this clone: The sample carries other DNA sequences with the same CDR3. As DNA, the CDR3 is TGCGCCAGCAGCCAAGGAGGGGGCAGGGAGACCCAGTACTTC. Translating gives CASSQGGGRETQYF. The rearrangement joins TRBV4-1 to TRBJ2-5, with 7 nucleotides matching TRBD1. The CDR3 is 14 residues long. The V and J ends lost 1 base and 5 bases, in that order; junction bases with no gene match: 4. From germline, CDR1 is MGHRA and CDR2 YSYEKL.

The rearrangement joins TRBV10-3 to TRBJ1-2; TRBD1 agrees at 8 bases. The junction had 3 bases not matched to a gene; V was cut back by 2 bases and J by 4 bases. CDR3 size: 14 residues. CDR1 and CDR2 from the germline V gene are ENHRY and SYGVKD. CDR3 in amino acids: CAISEGTGPYGYTF. DNA for the CDR3: TGTGCCATCAGTGAGGGGACAGGCCCCTATGGCTACACCTTC.

This sequence joins TRBV7-9 and TRBJ1-1; the D gene is possibly TRBD1 (6 bases). The CDR3 has 16 residues. Germline CDR1 is SEHNR and CDR2 is FQNEAQ (reference sequence). V lost 5 bases and J 1 base, leaving 17 bases between the germline ends. CDR3 nucleotide sequence: TGTGCCAGCAGCCCCCAGGGGTTGGAAGCGAACACTGAAGCTTTCTTT. It yields the protein CASSPQGLEANTEAFF. The full variable domain, its missing parts supplied by reference TRBV7-9 and TRBJ1-1, is DTGVSQNPRHKITKRGQNVTFRCDPISEHNRLYWYRQTLGQGPEFLTYFQNEAQLEKSRLLSDRFSAERPKGSFSTLEIQRTEQGDSAMYLCASSPQGLEANTEAFFGQGTRLTVV.

This clone was seen just once. The chain uses TRBV5-1 and TRBJ1-1; 7 bases line up with TRBD1. Unmatched junction bases numbered 5, after V lost 3 bases and J lost 3 bases. CDR1 is SGHRS and CDR2 is YFSETQ in the germline V gene. This CDR3 is 14 amino acids long. CDR3 DNA sequence: TGCGCCAGCAGCTGGGGACAGTCCGACACTGAAGCTTTCTTT. As protein: CASSWGQSDTEAFF. Full variable domain (missing parts from reference TRBV5-1 and TRBJ1-1): KAGVTQTPRYLIKTRGQQVTLSCSPISGHRSVSWYQQTPGQGLQFLFEYFSETQRNKGNFPGRFSGRQFSNSRSEMNVSTLELGDSALYLCASSWGQSDTEAFFGQGTRLTVV.

This chain links TRBV6-4 with TRBJ2-2; 7 bases are a match to TRBD1. This CDR3 region has 15 residues. V shed 4 bases and J 4 bases; nucleotides not matched to a gene: 6. Per germline, CDR1 MRHNA and CDR2 SNTAGT. The CDR3: CASSGQGEGTGELFF. The CDR3 coding sequence is TGTGCCAGCAGTGGACAGGGAGAGGGCACCGGGGAGCTGTTTTTT.

The chain recombines TRBV7-2 with TRBJ1-1; 12 positions agree with TRBD1. In germline, CDR1 is SGHTA, CDR2 FQGNSA. CDR3 length: 19 residues. The ends lost 3 bases at V and 5 bases at J; junction bases unmatched: 16. The CDR3 spells CASSFAGAGTGGTKTEAFF. The CDR3 DNA reads as TGTGCCAGCAGCTTCGCCGGAGCCGGGACAGGGGGCACGAAGACTGAAGCTTTCTTT.

This clone was counted only a few times. The V call is TRBV7-2, the J call TRBJ2-7; 7 nucleotides agree with TRBD2. Germline lookup yields CDR1 SGHTA and CDR2 FQGNSA. The CDR3 extends over 15 amino acids. J was trimmed by 3 bases and V by 1 base; bases with no gene match: 6. CDR3 coding DNA: TGTGCCAGCAGCTTAGGCCTAGCGGACCTCTACGAGCAGTACTTC. Its protein is CASSLGLADLYEQYF.

The DNA of the CDR3 is TGCGCCAGCAGTATGGCGGGCTTCACAGATACGCAGTATTTT. This sequence encodes CASSMAGFTDTQYF. This chain uses TRBV5-1 with TRBJ2-3; TRBD2 is a possible D gene (5 bases). Germline V lookup: CDR1 SGHRS, CDR2 YFSETQ. This CDR3 has 14 amino acids. Trimming shortened V by 5 bases and J by 2 bases, and 12 bases separated the two germline ends.

This chain joins TRBV3-1 (or the pseudogene TRBV3-2) and TRBJ1-2; TRBD1 might be the D (6 bases). Deletions cut 1 base from V and 6 bases from J, with 15 bases between. The CDR3 has 15 amino acids. Per the germline V gene, CDR1 is LGHDT and CDR2 is YNNKEL (reference sequence). The CDR3 DNA reads as TGTGCCAGCAGCCAAGCCAGGGGCAGGGCGGATGGCTACACCTTC. Translated, it gives CASSQARGRADGYTF.